This TCR beta chain originates from a study of blood T cell repertoires in COVID-19. The overall study: COVID-19 samples, acute and convalescent, were from the United States, Italy and Spain.

Sequenced by immunoSEQ multiplex PCR; TCRdb stores in-frame clones only, minus some. The table lists about 36,000 clones, around 87% of them singletons, with 20% to 25% in the top ten. Per germline, CDR1 MNHEY and CDR2 SMNVEV (reference sequence). The CDR3 length is 15 residues. Trimming left V 3 bases short and J 4 bases short, with 15 bases between. Sequenced: peripheral blood. The rearrangement uses TRBV27 and TRBJ1-1; tentative D call: TRBD1 (6 bases). The sequence was collected from a man in his 60s with acute or convalescent COVID-19. CDR3 bases: TGTGCCAGCAGTTTTGGGAGGGGGTCATCCACTGAAGCTTTCTTT. Amino acids: CASSFGRGSSTEAFF.